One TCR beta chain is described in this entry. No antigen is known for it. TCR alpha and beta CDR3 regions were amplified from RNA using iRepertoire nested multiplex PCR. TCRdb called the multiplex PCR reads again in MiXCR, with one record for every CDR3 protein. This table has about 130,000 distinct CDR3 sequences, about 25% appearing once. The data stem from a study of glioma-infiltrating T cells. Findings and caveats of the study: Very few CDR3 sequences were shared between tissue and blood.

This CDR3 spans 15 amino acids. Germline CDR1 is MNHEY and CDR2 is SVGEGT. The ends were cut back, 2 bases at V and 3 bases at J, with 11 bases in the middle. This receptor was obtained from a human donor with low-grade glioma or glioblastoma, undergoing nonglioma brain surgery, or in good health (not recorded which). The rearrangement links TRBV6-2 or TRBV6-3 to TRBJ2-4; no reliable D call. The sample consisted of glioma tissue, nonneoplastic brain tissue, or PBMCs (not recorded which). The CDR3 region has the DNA TGTGCCAGCAGTTACGACCGACACGTCAAAAACATTCAGTACTTC. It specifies CASSYDRHVKNIQYF.